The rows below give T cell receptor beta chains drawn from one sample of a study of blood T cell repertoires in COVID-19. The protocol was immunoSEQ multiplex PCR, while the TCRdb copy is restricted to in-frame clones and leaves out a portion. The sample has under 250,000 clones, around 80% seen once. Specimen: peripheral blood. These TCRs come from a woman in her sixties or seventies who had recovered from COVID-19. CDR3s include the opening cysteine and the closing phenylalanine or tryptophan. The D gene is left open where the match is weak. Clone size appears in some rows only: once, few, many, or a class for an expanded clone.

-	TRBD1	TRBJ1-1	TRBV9	TGTGCCAGTTCCCCTGGACAGGGCACTGAAGCTTTCTTT	CASSPGQGTEAFF
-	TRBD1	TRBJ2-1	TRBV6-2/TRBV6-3	TGTGCCAGCAGCCCGGGACAGGGTTCCTACAATGAGCAGTTCTTC	CASSPGQGSYNEQFF
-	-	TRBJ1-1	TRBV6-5	TGTGCCAGCACCCGGCGGGAGGACACTGAAGCTTTCTTT	CASTRREDTEAFF
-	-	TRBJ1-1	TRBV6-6	TGTGCCAGCAGCCGCATCGGGGGGATGAACACTGAAGCTTTCTTT	CASSRIGGMNTEAFF
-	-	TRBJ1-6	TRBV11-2	TGTGCCAGCAGCTTAGCAGGGGCGAGTTATAATTCACCCCTCCACTTT	CASSLAGASYNSPLHF
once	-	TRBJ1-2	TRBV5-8	TGTGCCAGCAGCTTGTTGAAGGGAGTTAACTATGGCTACACCTTC	CASSLLKGVNYGYTF
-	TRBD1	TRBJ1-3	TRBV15	TGTGCCACCAGCAGAGGCAGGGGGCCGGGCTCTGGAAACACCATATATTTT	CATSRGRGPGSGNTIYF
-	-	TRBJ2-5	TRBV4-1	TGCGCCAGCAGCCTCGTCCGGCAAGAGACCCAGTACTTC	CASSLVRQETQYF
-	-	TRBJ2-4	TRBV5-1	TGCGCCAGCAGCTTGGTGTTCCAGGGTAGAGACAAAAACATTCAGTACTTC	CASSLVFQGRDKNIQYF
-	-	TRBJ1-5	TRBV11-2	TGTGCCAGCAGCATATCAGGACAGACAAATCAGCCCCAGCATTTT	CASSISGQTNQPQHF
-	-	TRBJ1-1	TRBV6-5	TGTGCCAGCAGTTATCAGGGTATACCCAACACTGAAGCTTTCTTT	CASSYQGIPNTEAFF
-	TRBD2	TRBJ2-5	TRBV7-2	TGTGCCAGCAGCAAGGGACTAGCGGGGGGTCCCCAAGAGACCCAGTACTTC	CASSKGLAGGPQETQYF
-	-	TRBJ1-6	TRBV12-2	TGTGCAAGTCGCCAATGCAGGGGTCTGGATAATTCACCCCTCCACTTT	CASRQCRGLDNSPLHF
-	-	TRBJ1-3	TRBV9	TGTGCCAGCAGCGTAGCGGAGGGGTGGGGAAACACCATATATTTT	CASSVAEGWGNTIYF
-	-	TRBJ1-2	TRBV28	TGTGCCAGCAGTGACGACAGGAGGTCTGTCATGTATGGCTACACCTTC	CASSDDRRSVMYGYTF
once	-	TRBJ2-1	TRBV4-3	TGCGCCAGCAGCCGAGGGACCTACAATGAGCAGTTCTTC	CASSRGTYNEQFF
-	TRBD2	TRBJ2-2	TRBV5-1	TGCGCCAGCAGCTTGGCGCTAGCGGGGGACGGGGAGCTGTTTTTT	CASSLALAGDGELFF
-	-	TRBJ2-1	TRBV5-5	TGTGCCAGCAGCCCAGAGGAAGGCTGGAGCTCCTACAATGAGCAGTTCTTC	CASSPEEGWSSYNEQFF
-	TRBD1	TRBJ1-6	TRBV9	TGTGCCAGCAGCTACCACGGGGGCAGGGGGTCACCCCTCCACTTT	CASSYHGGRGSPLHF
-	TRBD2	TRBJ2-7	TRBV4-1	TGCGCCAGCAGCCGCGCCGTAGGGGTCCAGCGGGGCGGCGAGCAGTACTTC	CASSRAVGVQRGGEQYF
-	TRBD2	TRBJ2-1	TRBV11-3	TGTGCCAGCAGCTTAGGAACTAGCGGGGGAAATGAGCAGTTCTTC	CASSLGTSGGNEQFF
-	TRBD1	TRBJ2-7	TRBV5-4	TGTGCCAGCAAAGTACAGCCGGACAGGGCCGGGGAGCAGTACTTC	CASKVQPDRAGEQYF
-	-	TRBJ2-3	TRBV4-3	TGCGCCAGCAGCCAAGAACTAGCAGCCCGTACAGATACGCAGTATTTT	CASSQELAARTDTQYF
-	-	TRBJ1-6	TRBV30	TGTGCCTGGACGCGGGGATATAATTCACCCCTCCACTTT	CAWTRGYNSPLHF
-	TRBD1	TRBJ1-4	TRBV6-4	TGTGCCAGCGGATCGGACAGGCGTGCAACTAATGAAAAACTGTTTTTT	CASGSDRRATNEKLFF
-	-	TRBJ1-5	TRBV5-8	TGTGCCAGCGGGGGCAGGGGAAATCAGCCCCAGCATTTT	CASGGRGNQPQHF
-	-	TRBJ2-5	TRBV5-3	TGTGCCAGAAGCACTACTAGCACCCAAGAGACCCAGTACTTC	CARSTTSTQETQYF
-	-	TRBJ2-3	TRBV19	TGTGCCAGTAGTCTCAGACTAGAGAGGATCGATTCGCAGTATTTT	CASSLRLERIDSQYF
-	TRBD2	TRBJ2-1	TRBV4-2	TGTGCCAGCAGCCAAGGACTAGCGGAGGTAGGTGAGCAGTTCTTC	CASSQGLAEVGEQFF
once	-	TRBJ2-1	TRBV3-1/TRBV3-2	TGTGCCAGCAGCCAAGCAACAGGGATATTGGGGCAGTTCTTC	CASSQATGILGQFF
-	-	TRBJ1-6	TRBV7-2	TGTGCCAGCAGCTTAATGGGCCTACCCCTCCACTTT	CASSLMGLPLHF
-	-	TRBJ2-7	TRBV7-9	TGTGCCAGCAGCTTAGGTACTAGCTTCGAGCAGTACTTC	CASSLGTSFEQYF
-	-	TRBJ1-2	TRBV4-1	TGCGCCAGCAGCCAAGGGCCGGAGAGGTATGGCTACACCTTC	CASSQGPERYGYTF
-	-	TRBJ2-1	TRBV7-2	TGTGCCAGCAGCTTAGCGGGGGGGCTGAGTGAGCAGTTCTTC	CASSLAGGLSEQFF
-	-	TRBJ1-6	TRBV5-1	TGCGCCAGCAGCTTAGCAGGTCCCGAGAACAATTCACCCCTCCACTTT	CASSLAGPENNSPLHF
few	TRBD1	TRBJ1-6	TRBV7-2	TGTGCCAGCAGCCCCCGAGGACAGGGCAATTCACCCCTCCACTTT	CASSPRGQGNSPLHF
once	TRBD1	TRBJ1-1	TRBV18	TGTGCCAGCTCACCAGACAGGGCAGGGAACACTGAAGCTTTCTTT	CASSPDRAGNTEAFF
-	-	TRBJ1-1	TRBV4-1	TGCGCCAGCAGCCTCCTCCCTAACACTGAAGCTTTCTTT	CASSLLPNTEAFF
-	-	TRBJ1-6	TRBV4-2	TGTGCCAGCAGCCAAGATAGCGTTTATTCACCCCTCCACTTT	CASSQDSVYSPLHF
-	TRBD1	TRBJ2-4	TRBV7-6	TGTGCCAGCAGCCCGCGAACGCCGGGACAGGGATTCGGCAAAAACATTCAGTACTTC	CASSPRTPGQGFGKNIQYF
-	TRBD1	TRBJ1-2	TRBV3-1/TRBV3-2	TGTGCCAGCAGCCAGGACAGGTATGGCTACACCTTC	CASSQDRYGYTF
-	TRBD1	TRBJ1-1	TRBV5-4	TGTGCCAGCAGTTACCGGGACAGGCTATCTGAAGCTTTCTTT	CASSYRDRLSEAFF
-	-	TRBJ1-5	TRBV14	TGTGCCAGCAGTCGGGGGAGCAACAATCAGCCCCAGCATTTT	CASSRGSNNQPQHF